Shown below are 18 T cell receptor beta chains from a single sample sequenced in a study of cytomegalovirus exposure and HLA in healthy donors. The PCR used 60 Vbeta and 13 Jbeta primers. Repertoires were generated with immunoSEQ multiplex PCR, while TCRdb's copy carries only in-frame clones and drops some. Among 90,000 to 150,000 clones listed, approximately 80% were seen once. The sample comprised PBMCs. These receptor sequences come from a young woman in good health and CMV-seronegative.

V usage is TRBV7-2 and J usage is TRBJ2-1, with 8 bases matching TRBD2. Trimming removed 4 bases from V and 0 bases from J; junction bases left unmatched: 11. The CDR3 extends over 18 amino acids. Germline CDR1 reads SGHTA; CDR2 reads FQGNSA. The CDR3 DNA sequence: TGTGCCAGCAGCTCCTTCGGGGGGGGGTCAAGCTCCTACAATGAGCAGTTCTTC. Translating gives CASSSFGGGSSSYNEQFF.

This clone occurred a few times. CDR3 sequence reads: CASSIQGLEAFF. The CDR3 DNA reads as TGTGCCAGTAGCATACAGGGGCTTGAAGCTTTCTTT. The rearrangement links TRBV19 to TRBJ1-1, with 7 nucleotides matching TRBD1. J gave up 7 bases and V 6 bases, and 5 bases lay outside the gene matches. The CDR3 has 12 amino acids. CDR1 LNHDA and CDR2 SQIVND come from the germline V gene (reference sequence).

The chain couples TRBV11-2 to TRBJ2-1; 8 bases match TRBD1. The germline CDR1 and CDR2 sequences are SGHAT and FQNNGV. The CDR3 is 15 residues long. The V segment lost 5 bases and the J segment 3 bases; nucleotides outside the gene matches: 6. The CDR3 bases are TGTGCCAGCAGCCGCAGACAGGGGCGCTACAATGAGCAGTTCTTC. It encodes CASSRRQGRYNEQFF.

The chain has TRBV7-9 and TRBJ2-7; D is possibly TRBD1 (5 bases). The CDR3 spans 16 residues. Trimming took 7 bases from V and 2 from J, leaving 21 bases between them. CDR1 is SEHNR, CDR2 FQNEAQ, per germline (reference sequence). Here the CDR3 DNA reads TGTGCCAGCACCCTCCTAGGGGCAACAGGACCCTACGAGCAGTACTTC. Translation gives CASTLLGATGPYEQYF.

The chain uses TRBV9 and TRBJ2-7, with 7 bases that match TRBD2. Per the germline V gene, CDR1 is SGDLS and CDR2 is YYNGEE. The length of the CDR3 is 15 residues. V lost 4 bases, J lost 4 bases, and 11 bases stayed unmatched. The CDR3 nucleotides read TGTGCCAGCAGCTTGGGAGAGGGAGGGCCTTACGAGCAGTACTTC. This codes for CASSLGEGGPYEQYF.

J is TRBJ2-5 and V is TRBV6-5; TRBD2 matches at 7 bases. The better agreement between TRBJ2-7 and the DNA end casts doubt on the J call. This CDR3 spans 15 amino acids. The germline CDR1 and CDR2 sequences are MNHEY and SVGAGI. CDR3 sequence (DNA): TGTGCCAGCAGGAGAGCGGGGCCAAGCTCCTACGAGCAGTACTTC. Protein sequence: CASRRAGPSSYEQYF.

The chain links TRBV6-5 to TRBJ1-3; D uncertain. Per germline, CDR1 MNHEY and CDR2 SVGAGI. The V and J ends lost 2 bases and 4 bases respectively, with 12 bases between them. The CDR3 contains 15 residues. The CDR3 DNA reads TGTGCCAGCAGTTACGGCACCGCCAACGGAAACACCATATATTTT. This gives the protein CASSYGTANGNTIYF.

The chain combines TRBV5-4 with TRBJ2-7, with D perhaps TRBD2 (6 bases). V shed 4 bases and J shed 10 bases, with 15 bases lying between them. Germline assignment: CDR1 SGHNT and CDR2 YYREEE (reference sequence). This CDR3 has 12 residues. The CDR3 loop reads CASSGDSRFQYF. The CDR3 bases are TGTGCCAGCAGCGGGGACTCTCGATTCCAGTACTTC.

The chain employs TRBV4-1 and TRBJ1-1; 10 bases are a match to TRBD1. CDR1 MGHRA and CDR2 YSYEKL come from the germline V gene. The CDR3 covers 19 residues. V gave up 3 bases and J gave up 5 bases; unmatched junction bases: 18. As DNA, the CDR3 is TGCGCCAGCAGCCATTCTAAACTCCCGGGACAGGGGAGGGGAACTGAAGCTTTCTTT. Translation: CASSHSKLPGQGRGTEAFF.

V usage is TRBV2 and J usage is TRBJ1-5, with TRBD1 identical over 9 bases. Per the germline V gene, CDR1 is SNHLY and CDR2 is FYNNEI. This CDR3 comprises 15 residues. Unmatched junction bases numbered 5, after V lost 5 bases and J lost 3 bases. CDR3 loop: CASSPGQGPNQPQHF. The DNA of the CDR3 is TGTGCCAGCAGTCCCGGACAGGGGCCCAATCAGCCCCAGCATTTT.

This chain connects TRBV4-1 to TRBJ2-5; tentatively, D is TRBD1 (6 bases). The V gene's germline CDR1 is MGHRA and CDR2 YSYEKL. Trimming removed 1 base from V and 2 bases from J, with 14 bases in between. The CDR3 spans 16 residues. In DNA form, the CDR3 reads TGCGCCAGCAGCCAAGTCCCAGGGGTCCTACAAGAGACCCAGTACTTC. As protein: CASSQVPGVLQETQYF.

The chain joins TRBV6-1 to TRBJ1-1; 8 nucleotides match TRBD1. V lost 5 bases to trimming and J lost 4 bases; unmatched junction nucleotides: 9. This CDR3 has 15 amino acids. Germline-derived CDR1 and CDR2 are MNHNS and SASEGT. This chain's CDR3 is CASSLRTGMGTEAFF. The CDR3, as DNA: TGTGCCAGCAGTCTCCGGACAGGGATGGGCACTGAAGCTTTCTTT.

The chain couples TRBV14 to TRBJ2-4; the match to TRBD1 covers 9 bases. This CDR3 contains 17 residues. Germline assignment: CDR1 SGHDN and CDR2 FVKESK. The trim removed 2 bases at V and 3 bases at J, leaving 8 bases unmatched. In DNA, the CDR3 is TGTGCCAGCAGCCAATCGGACAGGGGCCTCGGCAAAAACATTCAGTACTTC. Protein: CASSQSDRGLGKNIQYF.

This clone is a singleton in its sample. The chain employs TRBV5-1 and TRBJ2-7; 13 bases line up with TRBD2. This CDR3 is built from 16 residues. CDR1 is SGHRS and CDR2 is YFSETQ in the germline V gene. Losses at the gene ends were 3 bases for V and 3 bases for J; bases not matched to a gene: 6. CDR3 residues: CASSSTSGGGLYEQYF. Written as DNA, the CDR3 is TGCGCCAGCAGCTCCACTAGCGGGGGGGGACTCTACGAGCAGTACTTC.

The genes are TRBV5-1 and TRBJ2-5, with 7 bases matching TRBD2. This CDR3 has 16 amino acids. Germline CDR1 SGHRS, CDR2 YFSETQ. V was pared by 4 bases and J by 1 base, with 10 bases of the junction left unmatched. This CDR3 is CASSAGSGGFQETQYF. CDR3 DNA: TGCGCCAGCAGCGCCGGTTCGGGGGGTTTCCAAGAGACCCAGTACTTC.

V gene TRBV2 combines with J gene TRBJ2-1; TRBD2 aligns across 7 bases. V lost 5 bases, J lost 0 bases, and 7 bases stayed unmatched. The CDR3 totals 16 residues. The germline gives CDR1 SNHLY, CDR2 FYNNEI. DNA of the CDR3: TGTGCCAGCAGTCTTCCTAGCGGAAGCTCCTACAATGAGCAGTTCTTC. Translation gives CASSLPSGSSYNEQFF.

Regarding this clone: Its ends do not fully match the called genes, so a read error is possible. This chain's CDR3 is CSAIGPLAKNSQYF. The CDR3, as DNA: TGCAGCGCCATAGGCCCCCTAGCCAAAAACAGTCAGTACTTC. The chain has TRBV29-1 and TRBJ2-4, with D possibly TRBD2 on 5 matching bases. This CDR3 contains 14 residues. CDR1 is SQVTM and CDR2 is ANQGSEA in the germline V gene.

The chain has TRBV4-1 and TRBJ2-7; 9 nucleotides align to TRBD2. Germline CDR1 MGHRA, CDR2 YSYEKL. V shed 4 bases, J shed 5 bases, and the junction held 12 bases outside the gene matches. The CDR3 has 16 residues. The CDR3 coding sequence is TGCGCCAGCAGCCCCCTAGGCGGGGGGGGCTCGAACGAGCAGTACTTC. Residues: CASSPLGGGGSNEQYF.